The 25 T cell receptor beta chains below come from one sample, sequenced in a study of response to subunit inactivated influenza vaccine. TCRdb independently ran MiXCR on the RT-PCR reads; one entry per CDR3 protein. The data contain 450,000 to 500,000 distinct CDR3 sequences, about 10% of them seen just once; the ten biggest clones take up about an eighth. The sequencing here drew on PBMCs from blood, taken about 40 days after vaccination. These receptors all stem from a man between 45 and 60 years old who received an inactivated influenza vaccine.

In this sample, this clonotype turned up a few times. This chain connects TRBV3-1 to TRBJ2-5; 9 positions agree with TRBD1. The ends lost 2 bases at V and 3 bases at J; junction bases unmatched: 7. From germline, CDR1 is LGHDT and CDR2 YNNKEL (reference sequence). The CDR3 extends over 16 amino acids. Here the CDR3 reads CASSQWSGDREETQYF. CDR3 coding DNA: TGTGCCAGCAGCCAATGGAGCGGGGACAGGGAAGAGACCCAGTACTTC.

There are a few counts of this clonotype. This sequence joins TRBV5-1 and TRBJ2-3; 7 nucleotides match TRBD2. Per the germline V gene, CDR1 is SGHRS and CDR2 is YFSETQ. V dropped 7 bases and J dropped 2; count of bases not matched to a gene: 10. This CDR3 comprises 15 residues. The CDR3 protein is CASLSSGDYTDTQYF. DNA of the CDR3: TGCGCCAGCCTGAGCAGCGGGGACTACACAGATACGCAGTATTTT.

The table lists this clonotype with a few counts. V gene TRBV20-1 combines with J gene TRBJ2-1; 12 bases are a match to TRBD2. From germline, CDR1 is DFQATT and CDR2 SNEGSKA (reference sequence). The CDR3 has 14 amino acids. CDR3 in DNA: TGCAGGGTATTTCTAGCGGGAGGGCCCAATGAGCAGTTCTTC. It is translated as CRVFLAGGPNEQFF.

The CDR3 loop is CASSLGQFITEAFF. DNA of the CDR3: TGTGCCAGCAGCTTAGGACAGTTCATCACTGAAGCTTTCTTT. The chain employs TRBV7-2 and TRBJ1-1; D is possibly TRBD1 (5 bases). V lost 1 base and J lost 4, with 10 bases in between. Germline V gene data show CDR1 as SGHTA and CDR2 as FQGNSA. The CDR3 runs 14 residues.

The DNA for the CDR3 is TGCAGTGCTAGTTCGGCCAGCCTCTTCACAGATACGCAGTATTTT. Translated: CSASSASLFTDTQYF. The J gene is TRBJ2-3, the V gene TRBV20-1; D is unclear. V was shortened by 3 bases and J by 2 bases, with 15 bases between the two germline ends. Germline lookup yields CDR1 DFQATT and CDR2 SNEGSKA (reference sequence). CDR3 size: 15 residues.

This chain connects TRBV13 to TRBJ2-3; 8 nucleotides align to TRBD1. The germline gives CDR1 PRHDT, CDR2 FYEKMQ (reference sequence). The CDR3 extends over 14 amino acids. After removal of 9 bases from V and 1 base from J, the junction contained 6 bases not matched to a gene. CDR3 loop: CASTRGQGTDTQYF. The CDR3 coding sequence is TGTGCCAGTACCAGGGGACAGGGCACAGATACGCAGTATTTT.

The table lists this clonotype with a few counts. At one end the junction does not follow the germline gene, possibly because of a read error. The V call is TRBV7-7, the J call TRBJ2-2; D is ambiguous. The CDR3 is 19 residues long. Germline V gene lookup returns CDR1 SSHAT and CDR2 FNYEAQ (reference sequence). CDR3 coding DNA: TGTGCTAGCAGCTTATGTTGTAGGCGGATAGAATCGAACACCGGGGAGCTGTTTTTT. Encoded protein: CASSLCCRRIESNTGELFF.

There are many counts of this clonotype. The chain has TRBV6-1 and TRBJ2-5, with D possibly being TRBD1 (5 bases). The germline CDR1 and CDR2 sequences are MNHNS and SASEGT. Trimming removed 5 bases from V and 5 bases from J, with 15 bases in between. The CDR3 is made up of 14 amino acids. The CDR3 DNA follows: TGTGCCAGCAGTCAGGGTAACGTGAAGGAGACCCAGTACTTC. Translating gives CASSQGNVKETQYF.

The gene calls are TRBV29-1 and TRBJ2-1, with no clear D. V lost 0 bases and J 6 bases, leaving 9 bases between the germline ends. Germline CDR1 SQVTM, CDR2 ANQGSEA. The CDR3 is 13 amino acids. The CDR3 bases are TGCAGCGTTGAAGACCGAGGAGTCAATGAGCAGTTCTTC. Translated: CSVEDRGVNEQFF.

Points on this clonotype: One junction end does not reproduce the germline sequence, and a read error may be involved. The rearrangement links TRBV7-2 to TRBJ2-5; D may be TRBD1 or TRBD2 (5 bases each). This CDR3 is 14 amino acids long. The germline V gene has CDR1 SGHTA and CDR2 FQGNSA. The CDR3 sequence is CASTLGDPQETQYF. The CDR3 coding sequence is TGTGCCAGCACCTTAGGGGACCCCCAAGAGACCCAGTACTTC.

This clonotype was counted only a few times. The V call is TRBV7-2, the J call TRBJ2-1; D gene uncertain. The CDR3 covers 13 residues. Germline CDR1 is SGHTA and CDR2 is FQGNSA. Trimming took 3 bases from V and 10 from J, leaving 13 bases between them. The CDR3 spells CASSFRMSYEQFF. CDR3 sequence (DNA): TGTGCCAGCAGCTTTAGAATGTCGTACGAGCAGTTCTTC.

The sample holds a few counts of this clonotype. The chain has TRBV24-1 and TRBJ1-2; D remains unclear. This CDR3 has 12 amino acids. Germline loops: CDR1 KGHDR, CDR2 SFDVKD. V shed 1 base and J shed 7 bases, with 6 bases lying between them. The CDR3 DNA reads TGTGCCACCAGTGATTTTAGCCGTGGCTACACCTTC. Protein sequence: CATSDFSRGYTF.

This clonotype came up a few times. The chain recombines TRBV10-1 with TRBJ2-1; D is undetermined. Germline V gives CDR1 WNHNN, CDR2 SYGVQD (reference sequence). CDR3 size: 14 residues. V lost 4 bases and J lost 8, with 15 bases in between. The CDR3 DNA reads as TGCGCCAGCAGTGTTGGTCCGGCTGGCTATGAGCAGTTCTTC. This translates into CASSVGPAGYEQFF.

This chain connects TRBV6-5 to TRBJ2-1; D is ambiguous. CDR1 and CDR2 (germline): MNHEY, SVGAGI. The CDR3 totals 13 residues. V lost 2 bases, J lost 15 bases, and 17 bases lay in between. Here the CDR3 reads CASSYGRSQSPFF. The CDR3 nucleotides read TGTGCCAGCAGTTACGGCCGATCCCAGTCTCCGTTCTTC.

This clonotype occurred a few times. The chain employs TRBV25-1 and TRBJ1-4; tentatively, D is TRBD1 (6 bases). The CDR3 contains 16 residues. Germline assignment: CDR1 MGHDK and CDR2 SYGVNS. V gave up 1 base and J gave up 8 bases, with 17 bases separating them. CDR3 region: CASSELSRGAGEKLFF. CDR3 bases: TGTGCCAGCAGTGAATTAAGCAGGGGTGCGGGGGAAAAACTGTTTTTT.

This clonotype was detected many times. This sequence joins TRBV28 and TRBJ2-1, with TRBD1 as a possible D gene (6 bases). Between the trimmed V and J ends, which lost 4 bases and 8 bases, there was a span of 18 bases. In germline, CDR1 is MDHEN, CDR2 SYDVKM. The CDR3 consists of 15 residues. The CDR3 DNA reads as TGTGCCAGCAGTTGGCTGGCCGGGACAACCCATGAGCAGTTCTTC. Its protein is CASSWLAGTTHEQFF.

The table lists this clonotype with many counts. The V and J genes are TRBV6-2 or TRBV6-3 and TRBJ2-3; no firm D call. Looked up from germline, CDR1 is MNHEY and CDR2 is SVGEGT. The V and J ends lost 3 bases and 3 bases respectively, with 7 bases between them. The length of the CDR3 is 13 residues. The CDR3 protein is CASSYVETDTQYF. For the CDR3, the DNA is TGTGCCAGCAGTTATGTGGAAACAGATACGCAGTATTTT.

The V call is TRBV27, the J call TRBJ1-2; the match to TRBD1 covers 8 bases. Germline CDR1 and CDR2: MNHEY and SMNVEV (reference sequence). This CDR3 is 16 amino acids long. With V trimmed by 0 bases and J by 4 bases, 7 bases remained unmatched. CDR3 residues: CASSLSWQGAVYGYTF. The CDR3 DNA reads as TGTGCCAGCAGTTTATCGTGGCAGGGGGCGGTCTATGGCTACACCTTC.

This clonotype appeared a few times. The rearrangement uses TRBV2 and TRBJ2-3; 9 positions agree with TRBD2. The germline V gene has CDR1 SNHLY and CDR2 FYNNEI. The length of the CDR3 is 16 residues. Trimming cost V 1 base and J 2 bases; bases outside gene matches: 4. The CDR3 sequence is CASSEGLAGNTDTQYF. CDR3 DNA sequence: TGTGCCAGCAGTGAAGGTCTAGCGGGGAACACAGATACGCAGTATTTT.

This clonotype was found many times. The V call is TRBV4-2, the J call TRBJ2-6; D may be TRBD2 (6 bases). This CDR3 comprises 18 residues. The ends were cut back, 0 bases at V and 2 bases at J, with 14 bases in the middle. Germline V lookup: CDR1 LGHNA, CDR2 YNFKEQ. CDR3 coding DNA: TGTGCCAGCAGCCAAGATGGGACTCAGAGCACTGGGGCCAACGTCCTGACTTTC. The encoded protein is CASSQDGTQSTGANVLTF.

Concerning this clonotype itself: Since the CDR3 does not end with the conserved phenylalanine or tryptophan, this likely comes from a read error. This chain connects TRBV20-1 to TRBJ2-5, with 13 bases matching TRBD2. Looked up from germline, CDR1 is DFQATT and CDR2 is SNEGSKA (reference sequence). CDR3 size: 19 residues. The trim removed 0 bases at V and 4 bases at J, leaving 14 bases unmatched. The CDR3 loop reads CSARDRGRLAGGRGETQYL. The CDR3 coding sequence is TGCAGTGCTAGAGATAGGGGCCGACTAGCGGGAGGAAGGGGAGAGACCCAGTACCTC.

The chain joins TRBV7-9 to TRBJ2-1, with TRBD2 matching 8 bases. The V segment lost 5 bases and the J segment 6 bases; nucleotides outside the gene matches: 3. This CDR3 is 13 amino acids long. Germline V gene lookup returns CDR1 SEHNR and CDR2 FQNEAQ (reference sequence). CDR3 sequence (DNA): TGTGCCAGCAGCATCACTAGCGGCAATGAGCAGTTCTTC. This gives the protein CASSITSGNEQFF.

The chain has TRBV4-1 and TRBJ1-3, with 7 bases aligning to TRBD1. V shed 3 bases, J shed 8 bases, and the junction held 7 bases outside the gene matches. This CDR3 is 14 amino acids long. Germline CDR1 MGHRA, CDR2 YSYEKL. This chain's CDR3 is CASSQTDRADTIYF. For the CDR3, the DNA is TGCGCCAGCAGCCAGACAGACAGGGCGGACACCATATATTTT.

The chain is built from TRBV6-2 or TRBV6-3 and TRBJ2-7; a possible D gene is TRBD1 (6 bases). The CDR3 extends over 14 amino acids. Trimming shortened V by 5 bases and J by 8 bases, and 19 bases separated the two germline ends. Germline loops: CDR1 MNHEY, CDR2 SVGEGT. In DNA, the CDR3 is TGTGCCAGCAGTGCCCTTCGGACAGCCAAGCAGCAGTACTTC. Translated: CASSALRTAKQQYF.

This clonotype was counted only a few times. The J gene is TRBJ1-5, the V gene TRBV28; maybe TRBD1 (6 bases). The CDR3 spans 12 residues. Germline V CDR1 and CDR2: MDHEN, SYDVKM. V was clipped by 11 bases and J by 6 bases, with 14 bases between them. Here the CDR3 reads CASNGGVQPQHF. The DNA for the CDR3 is TGTGCCTCCAACGGGGGCGTTCAGCCCCAGCATTTT.